Listed here is a single TCR beta chain. Its antigen is not known. The source of the sample is a study of breast tumors, draining lymph nodes, adjacent tissues. Breast cancer patients provided tissue from their axillary draining lymph nodes. Using its own MiXCR run on the multiplex PCR reads, TCRdb lists one record per CDR3 protein. The sample consists of some 170,000 distinct CDR3 sequences, around a third of them appearing once. Study-level findings and limits: Most tumor T cells seemingly derive from lymph node, then expand in tumor. Compared with lymph nodes, tumors were less diverse; compared with nontumor tissue, more.

Per germline, CDR1 KGHDR and CDR2 SFDVKD. The V end was cut by 4 bases, the J end by 3 bases, with 11 bases between. This CDR3 is built from 14 residues. This sequence was found in a female donor with breast cancer. Some clones in this sample may be carry-over from other donors' samples. The V and J genes are TRBV24-1 and TRBJ2-5; D is ambiguous. Material: axillary lymph node tissue. The CDR3 DNA is TGTGCCACCAGTGACCCGGACCTAGAAGAGACCCAGTACTTC. Amino acid sequence: CATSDPDLEETQYF.